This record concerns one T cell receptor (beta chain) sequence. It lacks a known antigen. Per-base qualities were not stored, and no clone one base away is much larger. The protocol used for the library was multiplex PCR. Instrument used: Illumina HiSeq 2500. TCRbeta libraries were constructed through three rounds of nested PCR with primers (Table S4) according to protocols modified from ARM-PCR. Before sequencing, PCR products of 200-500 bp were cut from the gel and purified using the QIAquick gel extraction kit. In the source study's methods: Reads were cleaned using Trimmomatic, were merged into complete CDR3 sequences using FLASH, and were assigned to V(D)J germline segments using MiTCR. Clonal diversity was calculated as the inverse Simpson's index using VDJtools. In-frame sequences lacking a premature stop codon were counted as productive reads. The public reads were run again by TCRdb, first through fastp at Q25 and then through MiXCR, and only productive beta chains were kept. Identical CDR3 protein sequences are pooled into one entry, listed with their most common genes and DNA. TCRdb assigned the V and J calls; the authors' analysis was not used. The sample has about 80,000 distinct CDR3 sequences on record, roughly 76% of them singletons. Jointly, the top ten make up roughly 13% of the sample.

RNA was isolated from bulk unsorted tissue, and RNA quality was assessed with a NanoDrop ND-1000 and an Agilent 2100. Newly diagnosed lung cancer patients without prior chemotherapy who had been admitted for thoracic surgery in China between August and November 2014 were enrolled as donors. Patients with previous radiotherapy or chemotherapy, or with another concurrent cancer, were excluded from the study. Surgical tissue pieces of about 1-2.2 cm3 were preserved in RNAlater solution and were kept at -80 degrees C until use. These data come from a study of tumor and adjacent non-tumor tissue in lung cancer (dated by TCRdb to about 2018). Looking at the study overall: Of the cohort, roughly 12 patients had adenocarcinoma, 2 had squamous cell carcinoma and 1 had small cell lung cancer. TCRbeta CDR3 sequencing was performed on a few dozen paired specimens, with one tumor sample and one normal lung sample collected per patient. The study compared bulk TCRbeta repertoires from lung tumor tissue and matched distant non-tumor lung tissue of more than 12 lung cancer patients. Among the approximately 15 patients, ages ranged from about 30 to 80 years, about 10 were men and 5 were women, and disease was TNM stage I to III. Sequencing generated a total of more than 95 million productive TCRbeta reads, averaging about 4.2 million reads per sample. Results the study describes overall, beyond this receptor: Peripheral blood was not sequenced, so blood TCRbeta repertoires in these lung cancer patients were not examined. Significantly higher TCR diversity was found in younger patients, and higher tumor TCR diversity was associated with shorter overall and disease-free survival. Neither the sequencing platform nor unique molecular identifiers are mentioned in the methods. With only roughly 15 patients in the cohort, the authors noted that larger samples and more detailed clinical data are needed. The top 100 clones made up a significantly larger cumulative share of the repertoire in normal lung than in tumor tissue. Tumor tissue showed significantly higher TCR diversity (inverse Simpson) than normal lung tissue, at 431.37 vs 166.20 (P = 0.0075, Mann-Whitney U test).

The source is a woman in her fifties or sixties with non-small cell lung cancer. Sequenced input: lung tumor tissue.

The nucleotide sequence reads TGTGCCAGCAGCCACAGCCGTCCCTATGGCTACACCTTC. Translated, it reads CASSHSRPYGYTF. The sequence joins TRBV12-3 or TRBV12-4 to TRBJ1-2, with the D gene uncertain. V was cut back by 6 bases and J by 4 bases, leaving a gap of 12 bases between them. Reading from cysteine to phenylalanine, the CDR3 counts 13 amino acids. Only the CDR3 DNA is retained, 39 bases long and in frame from the first base.